This T cell receptor beta chain was found in a study of cytomegalovirus exposure and HLA in healthy donors. At the level of the study: The 120 validation repertoires used the same platform as the roughly 720 first-cohort repertoires (as reported by a later analysis). Study-wide results and caveats: Subsequent analysis of the 95 to 150 validation repertoires found a tendency for first-cohort TCR clusters to co-occur. Most TCR sequences showed up rarely, but some public TCRs showed up in many donors. The study labeled 164 TCR beta chains cytomegalovirus-associated.

Clones were sequenced by immunoSEQ multiplex PCR, and TCRdb holds only the in-frame ones, with some missing. The sample has a few hundred thousand clones, 75% to 90% seen once. With respect to this clone: Its antigen is unidentified.

CDR1 is MGHRA, CDR2 YSYEKL, per germline. The CDR3 runs 17 residues. V gave up 4 bases and J gave up 3 bases; unmatched junction bases: 9. What was sequenced was PBMCs. The J gene is TRBJ2-3, the V gene TRBV4-1, with 11 bases lining up with TRBD2. This clonotype originated in a woman under 40 in good health and CMV-seropositive. CDR3 in DNA: TGCGCCAGCAGCCGGAAACTAGCGGGAGATCGTACAGATACGCAGTATTTT. Translating it yields CASSRKLAGDRTDTQYF.